A single sample gave rise to the 29 T cell receptor beta chains below, sequenced in a study of Ad26.COV2.S vaccination and SARS-CoV-2 variants. The protocol was immunoSEQ multiplex PCR, while the TCRdb copy is restricted to in-frame clones and leaves out a portion. The data show about 390,000 clones, roughly nine tenths seen once. Treatment noted: 19 received Ad26.COV2.S at low or high dose, single or two shots; 5 received placebo; per-sample allocation not given. After the first vaccine or placebo injection, samples were drawn on day 63. Sequencing was performed on peripheral blood, taken in a trial of Ad26.COV2.S vaccine versus placebo. The receptors were gathered from a person between 18 and 65 years old who received the Ad26.COV2.S COVID-19 vaccine or a placebo.

This chain connects TRBV6-1 to TRBJ1-2; the D is unclear. V lost 2 bases, J lost 8 bases, and 12 bases lay in between. There are 13 residues in the CDR3. CDR1 is MNHNS, CDR2 SASEGT, per germline. CDR3 coding DNA: TGTGCCAGCAGTGAAAACCGGGCCACCGGCTACACCTTC. Its protein is CASSENRATGYTF.

J is TRBJ1-2 and V is TRBV30; no firm D call. Looked up from germline, CDR1 is GTSNPN and CDR2 is SVGIG (reference sequence). V gave up 0 bases and J gave up 7 bases, with 6 bases separating them. CDR3 length: 11 amino acids. The DNA of the CDR3 is TGTGCCTGGAGTGTTTTCGCTGGCTACACCTTC. It is translated as CAWSVFAGYTF.

The chain has TRBV7-9 and TRBJ1-5; D perhaps matches TRBD1 (5 bases). V was pared by 3 bases and J by 15 bases, with 18 bases between. The CDR3 extends over 13 amino acids. Germline CDR1 is SEHNR and CDR2 is FQNEAQ (reference sequence). The CDR3 loop is CASSFDGTQGRHF. In nucleotides, the CDR3 is TGTGCCAGCAGCTTCGACGGGACCCAGGGCAGGCATTTT. Full variable domain (rest looked up from reference TRBV7-9 and TRBJ1-5): DTGVSQNPRHKITKRGQNVTFRCDPISEHNRLYWYRQTLGQGPEFLTYFQNEAQLEKSRLLSDRFSAERPKGSFSTLEIQRTEQGDSAMYLCASSFDGTQGRHFGDGTRLSIL.

This chain connects TRBV3-1 (or the pseudogene TRBV3-2) to TRBJ1-1; 9 bases fit TRBD1. Per the germline V gene, CDR1 is LGHDT and CDR2 is YNNKEL (reference sequence). V was clipped by 0 bases and J by 1 base; unmatched bases: 9. This CDR3 spans 18 amino acids. CDR3 sequence: CASSQDEGDRAENTEAFF. As DNA, the CDR3 is TGTGCCAGCAGCCAAGATGAGGGGGACAGGGCAGAGAACACTGAAGCTTTCTTT.

The chain links TRBV19 to TRBJ1-4, with D possibly TRBD1 on 6 matching bases. In germline, CDR1 is LNHDA, CDR2 SQIVND (reference sequence). This CDR3 spans 13 amino acids. The DNA for the CDR3 is TGTTACGAGGCGGGGGCCGGTGGTGAAAAACTGTTTTTT. It codes for CYEAGAGGEKLFF. The complete variable domain, with remaining parts taken from reference TRBV19 and TRBJ1-4, reads DGGITQSPKYLFRKEGQNVTLSCEQNLNHDAMYWYRQDPGQGLRLIYYSQIVNDFQKGDIAEGYSVSREKKESFPLTVTSAQKNPTAFYLCYEAGAGGEKLFFGSGTQLSVL.

CDR3 nucleotides: TGTGCCAGCAGCTTGGACTCAAGCGGGGGTGGAGAGACCCAGTACTTC. It yields the protein CASSLDSSGGGETQYF. The V gene is TRBV5-4, the J gene TRBJ2-5; TRBD2 agrees at 8 bases. From germline, CDR1 is SGHNT and CDR2 YYREEE (reference sequence). V shed 0 bases and J 4 bases; nucleotides not matched to a gene: 8. This CDR3 has 16 amino acids. Looking up the rest from reference TRBV5-4 and TRBJ2-5 gives the full variable domain: ETGVTQSPTHLIKTRGQQVTLRCSSQSGHNTVSWYQQALGQGPQFIFQYYREEENGRGNFPPRFSGLQFPNYSSELNVNALELDDSALYLCASSLDSSGGGETQYFGPGTRLLVL.

The gene calls are TRBV10-2 and TRBJ1-4; D uncertain. The V gene lost 8 bases and the J gene lost 8 bases, with 9 bases spanning the gap. The CDR3 is 11 residues long. Germline assignment: CDR1 WSHSY and CDR2 SAAADI. CDR3 DNA: TGCGCCAGCCAAACCGGCGAAAAACTGTTTTTT. Its protein is CASQTGEKLFF.

The chain employs TRBV11-2 and TRBJ2-5, with 7 positions matching TRBD2. Germline V CDR1 and CDR2: SGHAT, FQNNGV. The CDR3 is 13 amino acids. The J segment lost 7 bases and the V segment lost 5 bases, leaving 7 bases of the junction unmatched. CDR3 DNA: TGTGCCAGCAGCCCAGGACTAGTCGGGACCCAGTACTTC. Translating it yields CASSPGLVGTQYF.

The rearrangement uses TRBV18 and TRBJ1-1; maybe TRBD1 (5 bases). CDR1 is KGHSH, CDR2 LQKENI, per germline. The CDR3 is 16 residues long. With 6 bases removed from V and 2 bases from J, the gap between germline ends came to 19 bases. The CDR3 region has the DNA TGTGCCAGCTCTCTAAACTGGGGGGGGTTTAACACTGAAGCTTTCTTT. Translation: CASSLNWGGFNTEAFF.

The gene calls are TRBV12-5 and TRBJ2-7, with 9 bases that match TRBD1. Germline values: CDR1 LGHNT, CDR2 FRNRAP. The CDR3 runs 16 residues. The trim removed 2 bases at V and 2 bases at J, leaving 7 bases unmatched. CDR3 DNA: TGTGCTAGTGGTTTGACCCACCGGACAGGGGCCTACGAGCAGTACTTC. Translation gives CASGLTHRTGAYEQYF.

The rearrangement joins TRBV7-2 to TRBJ1-2; TRBD1 agrees at 8 bases. The CDR3 sequence is 13 residues long. CDR1 is SGHTA, CDR2 FQGNSA, per germline. With 5 bases clipped from V and 6 bases from J, the junction kept 5 bases outside the gene matches. The CDR3 spells CASSPQGGDGYTF. The CDR3 DNA reads TGTGCCAGCAGCCCACAGGGGGGGGATGGCTACACCTTC.

CDR3 DNA: TGTGCCAGCAGTGAACAAAACAGGGGTGACTATGGCTACACCTTC. Residues: CASSEQNRGDYGYTF. The V call is TRBV25-1, the J call TRBJ1-2, with 7 bases lining up with TRBD1. Germline CDR1 reads MGHDK; CDR2 reads SYGVNS. V shed 2 bases, J shed 3 bases, and the junction held 6 bases outside the gene matches. The CDR3 length is 15 residues.

This clone has more than one count but fewer than ten. V is TRBV27 and J is TRBJ1-3; no reliable D call. The germline CDR1 and CDR2 sequences are MNHEY and SMNVEV (reference sequence). The CDR3 contains 17 residues. Between the trimmed V and J ends, which lost 1 base and 2 bases, there was a span of 15 bases. The CDR3 DNA follows: TGTGCCAGCAGTTTATACGGTCCGGCCGATACTGGAAACACCATATATTTT. Its protein is CASSLYGPADTGNTIYF.

J is TRBJ1-5 and V is TRBV7-9; 9 positions match TRBD1. The germline V gene encodes CDR1 SEHNR and CDR2 FQNEAQ (reference sequence). With V trimmed by 5 bases and J by 0 bases, 5 bases remained unmatched. The CDR3 spans 16 residues. Written as DNA, the CDR3 is TGTGCCAGCAGCCTCGGGACAGGGCATAGCAATCAGCCCCAGCATTTT. It yields the protein CASSLGTGHSNQPQHF.

A few counts support this clone. The genes are TRBV7-2 and TRBJ1-2; D gene unclear. The germline V gene encodes CDR1 SGHTA and CDR2 FQGNSA. V was pared by 5 bases and J by 6 bases, with 13 bases between. The CDR3 has 13 amino acids. CDR3 bases: TGTGCCAGCAGCCTCTTTGGATCCCATGGCTACACCTTC. Protein product: CASSLFGSHGYTF.

The V and J genes are TRBV6-5 and TRBJ1-2; the D gene is possibly TRBD1 (5 bases). Germline V gene sequence: CDR1 MNHEY, CDR2 SVGAGI. Trimming took off 6 bases at V and 6 bases at J, with 17 bases between the two ends. There are 14 residues in the CDR3. CDR3 bases: TGTGCCAGCAGCTCGGGCCCGGGGGTCGATGGCTACACCTTC. Translation gives CASSSGPGVDGYTF.

The V call is TRBV2, the J call TRBJ1-2; D is unclear. Trimming stripped 5 bases from V and 7 bases from J, with 17 bases between. The CDR3 runs 14 residues. Germline V CDR1 and CDR2: SNHLY, FYNNEI. The CDR3 coding sequence is TGTGCCAGCAGTAAGGCGATGGAGGTGTTTGGCTACACCTTC. This codes for CASSKAMEVFGYTF.

The rearrangement joins TRBV12-3 or TRBV12-4 to TRBJ1-2, with D unclear. Trimming left V 3 bases short and J 0 bases short, with 5 bases between. The CDR3 length is 13 residues. CDR3 loop: CASSFGANYGYTF. The CDR3 region has the DNA TGTGCCAGCAGTTTCGGAGCTAACTATGGCTACACCTTC.

The chain joins TRBV14 to TRBJ2-1; D perhaps matches TRBD1 (5 bases). V lost 5 bases, J lost 6 bases, and 11 bases lay in between. The CDR3 is made up of 13 amino acids. Germline V CDR1 and CDR2: SGHDN, FVKESK. CDR3 coding DNA: TGTGCCAGCAGCGCAGGGTTTGTCAATGAGCAGTTCTTC. It codes for CASSAGFVNEQFF.

V is TRBV19 and J is TRBJ1-1; D perhaps matches TRBD1 (5 bases). CDR1 is LNHDA, CDR2 SQIVND, per germline (reference sequence). This CDR3 contains 13 residues. The V gene lost 3 bases and the J gene lost 4 bases, with 9 bases spanning the gap. DNA of the CDR3: TGTGCCAGTAGTATCCCAGGGTTCACTGAAGCTTTCTTT. This gives the protein CASSIPGFTEAFF.

The V call is TRBV5-1, the J call TRBJ2-5; the D gene is possibly TRBD1 (6 bases). The V and J ends lost 4 bases and 5 bases respectively, with 18 bases between them. The germline gives CDR1 SGHRS, CDR2 YFSETQ. The CDR3 contains 15 residues. The CDR3 is CASSLQSRQGETQYF. The CDR3 DNA sequence: TGCGCCAGCAGCCTACAGAGCCGGCAGGGGGAGACCCAGTACTTC.

The chain couples TRBV10-1 to TRBJ2-5; D is ambiguous. The CDR3 length is 13 residues. With 0 bases removed from V and 5 bases from J, the gap between germline ends came to 7 bases. Germline lookup yields CDR1 WNHNN and CDR2 SYGVQD (reference sequence). CDR3 DNA: TGCGCCAGCAGTGAGTCGGTGAGGGAGACCCAGTACTTC. Protein sequence: CASSESVRETQYF.

This clone has just one count. This sequence joins TRBV6-5 and TRBJ1-6; 9 bases match TRBD1. The junction had 6 bases not matched to a gene; V was cut back by 4 bases and J by 8 bases. This CDR3 is 15 amino acids long. The V gene's germline CDR1 is MNHEY and CDR2 SVGAGI. The CDR3 DNA reads TGTGCCAGCAGTTGGACAGGGGAGTTTGATTCACCCCTCCACTTT. This sequence encodes CASSWTGEFDSPLHF.

The chain joins TRBV6-5 to TRBJ1-2, with TRBD1 matching 12 bases. Germline lookup yields CDR1 MNHEY and CDR2 SVGAGI. With V trimmed by 5 bases and J by 6 bases, 7 bases remained unmatched. CDR3 length: 15 amino acids. The chain's CDR3 is CASSPGTGGSHGYTF. CDR3 coding DNA: TGTGCCAGCAGTCCTGGGACAGGGGGCTCTCATGGCTACACCTTC.

This chain links TRBV4-3 with TRBJ1-2; weak D call: TRBD1 (5 bases). The CDR3 sequence is 14 residues long. The germline CDR1 and CDR2 sequences are LGHNA and YSLEER. Deletions cut 0 bases from V and 6 bases from J, with 11 bases between. DNA of the CDR3: TGCGCCAGCAGCCAAGAGCCCAGGGAAGATGGCTACACCTTC. Its translation: CASSQEPREDGYTF.

The chain recombines TRBV29-1 with TRBJ2-1; 8 nucleotides align to TRBD2. The ends lost 4 bases at V and 4 bases at J; junction bases unmatched: 12. The CDR3 runs 16 residues. Germline CDR1 SQVTM, CDR2 ANQGSEA. As DNA, the CDR3 is TGCAGCGTTGCGGGGGGGAGAACTTTCAGGTACAATGAGCAGTTCTTC. This sequence encodes CSVAGGRTFRYNEQFF.

V is TRBV6-6 and J is TRBJ1-1, with D perhaps TRBD1 (5 bases). The V gene lost 8 bases and the J gene lost 1 base, with 11 bases spanning the gap. This CDR3 is built from 13 residues. CDR1 and CDR2 from the germline V gene are MNHNY and SVGAGI (reference sequence). The CDR3 bases are TGTGCCAGCGTTCAGGGTTCGAACACTGAAGCTTTCTTT. Protein product: CASVQGSNTEAFF.

V is TRBV6-6 and J is TRBJ2-3; perhaps TRBD2 as D (6 bases). Trimming removed 8 bases at V and 2 bases at J, with 11 bases between. This CDR3 has 13 residues. The V gene's germline CDR1 is MNHNY and CDR2 SVGAGI (reference sequence). The CDR3 region is CASAGRITDTQYF. For the CDR3, the DNA is TGTGCCAGCGCGGGGCGGATCACAGATACGCAGTATTTT.

This chain connects TRBV6-5 to TRBJ1-2; no clear D gene. CDR1 MNHEY and CDR2 SVGAGI come from the germline V gene. The CDR3 totals 14 residues. The V end was cut by 2 bases, the J end by 4 bases, with 11 bases between. CDR3 loop: CASSYGVGSYGYTF. The CDR3 nucleotides are TGTGCCAGCAGTTACGGGGTTGGGTCCTATGGCTACACCTTC.